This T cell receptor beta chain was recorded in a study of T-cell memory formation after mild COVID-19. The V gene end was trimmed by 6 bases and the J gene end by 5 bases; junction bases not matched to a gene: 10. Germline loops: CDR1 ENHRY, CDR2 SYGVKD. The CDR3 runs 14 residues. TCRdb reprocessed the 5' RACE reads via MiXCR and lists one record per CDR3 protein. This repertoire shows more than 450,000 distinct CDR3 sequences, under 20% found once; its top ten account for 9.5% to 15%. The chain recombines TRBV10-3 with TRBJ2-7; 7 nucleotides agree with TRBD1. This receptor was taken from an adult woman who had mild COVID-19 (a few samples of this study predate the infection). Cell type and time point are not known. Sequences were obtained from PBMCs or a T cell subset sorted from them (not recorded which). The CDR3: CAIRGSGGIHEQYF. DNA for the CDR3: TGTGCCATCAGGGGGTCAGGGGGTATCCACGAGCAGTACTTC.